The T cell receptor (beta chain) described here comes from a study of T-cell reconstitution after alpha-beta-depleted transplantation in children. Researchers prepared the TCRbeta library using unique molecular identifiers, the study reports. TCRdb analysed the PCR reads with MiXCR anew, one entry per CDR3 protein. The sample lists about 180,000 distinct CDR3 sequences, roughly 11% seen once, with roughly 13% in the top ten. Study-wide results and caveats: By about two months after transplant, alpha-beta T cells reportedly arose from several hundred graft clones that had expanded. Surviving thymic progenitors and recipient T cells were the source of high TCRbeta diversity at day 60 in some patients. Hyperexpanded clones declined; after one year, newly produced T cells mostly supplied diversity.

This clonotype was recorded at least ten times. What it binds is unknown. CDR1 is LNHNV, CDR2 YYDKDF, per germline (reference sequence). The ends lost 8 bases at V and 6 bases at J; junction bases unmatched: 19. The length of the CDR3 is 17 residues. Material: PBMCs, obtained before TCRalphabeta/CD19-depleted stem cell transplant. This sequence was found in a boy younger than 10 with acute myeloid leukemia, due to receive a stem cell transplant. This rearrangement joins TRBV15 to TRBJ2-3; 8 bases agree with TRBD2. CDR3 amino acids: CATVEVKLADRRDTQYF. As DNA, the CDR3 is TGTGCCACCGTCGAAGTTAAACTAGCGGATAGGCGGGATACGCAGTATTTT.